A single sample gave rise to the 32 T cell receptor beta chains below, sequenced in a study of T cell changes during pregnancy in multiple sclerosis. Clones were sequenced by immunoSEQ multiplex PCR, and TCRdb holds only the in-frame ones, with some missing. The sample shows under 20,000 clones, more than 75% of them seen only once. The sequencing used CD8+ T cells from peripheral blood mononuclear cells, collected after pregnancy. These receptors were collected from a female donor with multiple sclerosis, enrolled in a pregnancy study.

This rearrangement joins TRBV4-3 to TRBJ1-4; 10 nucleotides agree with TRBD1. V shed 2 bases and J 8 bases; nucleotides not matched to a gene: 8. The CDR3 is 16 residues long. Germline lookup yields CDR1 LGHNA and CDR2 YSLEER. CDR3 in amino acids: CASSQSLPGQGEKLFF. The CDR3 coding sequence is TGCGCCAGCAGCCAATCACTACCGGGACAGGGGGAAAAACTGTTTTTT.

The genes are TRBV5-1 and TRBJ1-3; 9 bases agree with TRBD1. Germline V gives CDR1 SGHRS, CDR2 YFSETQ. Trimming removed 6 bases from V and 0 bases from J; junction bases left unmatched: 7. This CDR3 is 16 amino acids long. The CDR3 loop is CASKSGTGLSGNTIYF. In nucleotides, the CDR3 is TGCGCCAGCAAGTCTGGGACAGGGCTCTCTGGAAACACCATATATTTT.

V gene TRBV28 combines with J gene TRBJ2-5, with 9 positions matching TRBD1. V dropped 6 bases and J dropped 3; count of bases not matched to a gene: 8. The CDR3 loop spans 15 amino acids. Per germline, CDR1 MDHEN and CDR2 SYDVKM. The CDR3 loop reads CASRGNRGPEETQYF. DNA for the CDR3: TGTGCCAGCAGGGGAAACAGGGGGCCGGAAGAGACCCAGTACTTC.

Written as DNA, the CDR3 is TGCGCCAGCAGCCCGGGGGACGAAACCTACGAGCAGTACTTC. Its translation is CASSPGDETYEQYF. The chain employs TRBV4-1 and TRBJ2-7, with D perhaps matching TRBD2 (6 bases). V lost 4 bases and J 2 bases, leaving 12 bases between the germline ends. This CDR3 is 14 amino acids long. The germline CDR1 and CDR2 sequences are MGHRA and YSYEKL.

This clone occurred a few times. J is TRBJ2-3 and V is TRBV4-3, with a tentative D call TRBD2 (7 bases). CDR1 and CDR2 from the germline V gene are LGHNA and YSLEER. The length of the CDR3 is 16 residues. V lost 0 bases and J lost 3, with 13 bases in between. This CDR3 reads CASSQDTGGHTDTQYF. In DNA, the CDR3 is TGCGCCAGCAGCCAAGATACGGGGGGCCATACAGATACGCAGTATTTT.

The table lists this clone with a few counts. The chain is built from TRBV5-4 and TRBJ1-2; D possibly corresponds to TRBD1 (6 bases). The germline gives CDR1 SGHNT, CDR2 YYREEE (reference sequence). There are 14 residues in the CDR3. V lost 10 bases, J lost 4 bases, and 20 bases lay in between. Here the CDR3 reads CAGKGDTGGYGYTF. The CDR3 nucleotides read TGTGCCGGGAAGGGGGATACGGGGGGCTATGGCTACACCTTC.

V is TRBV5-1 and J is TRBJ2-7; 11 positions match TRBD2. This CDR3 is 15 amino acids long. The germline V gene encodes CDR1 SGHRS and CDR2 YFSETQ. Trimming cost V 0 bases and J 3 bases; bases outside gene matches: 2. The CDR3 here is CASSLDTSGSYEQYF. CDR3 DNA sequence: TGCGCCAGCAGCTTGGATACTAGCGGGAGCTACGAGCAGTACTTC.

The chain uses TRBV29-1 and TRBJ2-2, with TRBD1 identical over 8 bases. CDR1 and CDR2 from the germline V gene are SQVTM and ANQGSEA. This CDR3 has 17 residues. V lost 3 bases, J lost 1 base, and 10 bases stayed unmatched. The CDR3 region is CSVEGALQGVNTGELFF. As DNA, the CDR3 is TGCAGCGTTGAGGGGGCCCTACAGGGGGTGAACACCGGGGAGCTGTTTTTT.

This chain connects TRBV7-9 to TRBJ2-1; the match to TRBD2 covers 11 bases. The CDR3 spans 15 residues. Germline assignment: CDR1 SEHNR and CDR2 FQNEAQ (reference sequence). The trim removed 4 bases at V and 4 bases at J, leaving 3 bases unmatched. The CDR3 spells CASSWGLADYNEQFF. CDR3 sequence (DNA): TGTGCCAGCAGCTGGGGACTAGCGGATTACAATGAGCAGTTCTTC.

The genes are TRBV5-4 and TRBJ1-6, with D perhaps TRBD1 (6 bases). Per germline, CDR1 SGHNT and CDR2 YYREEE (reference sequence). This CDR3 has 15 residues. With 7 bases removed from V and 6 bases from J, the gap between germline ends came to 17 bases. CDR3 protein: CASRQTGDINSPLHF. DNA for the CDR3: TGTGCCAGCCGTCAGACAGGCGATATTAATTCACCCCTCCACTTT.

This chain uses TRBV7-6 with TRBJ2-1; tentative D call: TRBD2 (5 bases). V was shortened by 1 base and J by 5 bases, with 12 bases between the two germline ends. The germline gives CDR1 SGHVS, CDR2 FNYEAQ. The CDR3 has 15 amino acids. The CDR3 sequence: CASSLDLAVNNEQFF. The CDR3 nucleotides read TGTGCCAGCAGCTTAGACCTAGCTGTCAACAATGAGCAGTTCTTC. The variable domain in full, completed from reference TRBV7-6 and TRBJ2-1, reads GAGVSQSPRYKVTKRGQDVALRCDPISGHVSLYWYRQALGQGPEFLTYFNYEAQQDKSGLPNDRFSAERPEGSISTLTIQRTEQRDSAMYRCASSLDLAVNNEQFFGPGTRLTVL.

This clone was counted a single time. V is TRBV29-1 and J is TRBJ1-1; 8 bases align to TRBD1. V shed 5 bases and J 4 bases; nucleotides not matched to a gene: 9. This CDR3 is 14 amino acids long. From germline, CDR1 is SQVTM and CDR2 ANQGSEA. The CDR3 nucleotides read TGCAGCGTTACTCAGACAGGGGAGGGCACTGAAGCTTTCTTT. Amino acid sequence: CSVTQTGEGTEAFF. Combining the CDR3 with reference TRBV29-1 and TRBJ1-1 gives the whole variable domain SAVISQKPSRDICQRGTSLTIQCQVDSQVTMMFWYRQQPGQSLTLIATANQGSEATYESGFVIDKFPISRPNLTFSTLTVSNMSPEDSSIYLCSVTQTGEGTEAFFGQGTRLTVV.

The chain links TRBV27 to TRBJ2-1; TRBD2 matches 12 bases. V lost 10 bases, J lost 10 bases, and 11 bases stayed unmatched. The CDR3 runs to 14 residues. Germline lookup yields CDR1 MNHEY and CDR2 SMNVEV (reference sequence). The CDR3 sequence: CATAPGLAGREQFF. The CDR3 region has the DNA TGTGCCACCGCCCCCGGACTAGCGGGACGAGAGCAGTTCTTC.

V and J are TRBV23-1 and TRBJ2-7, with TRBD1 matching 8 bases. TRBV23-1 is classed as an ORF, of uncertain function. This CDR3 is 16 amino acids long. Trimming removed 6 bases from V and 4 bases from J; junction bases left unmatched: 14. The CDR3 sequence: CASSQDEGTGGYEQYF. DNA of the CDR3: TGCGCCAGCAGCCAAGATGAGGGGACAGGAGGATACGAGCAGTACTTC.

This clone was detected only a few times. This chain links TRBV5-6 with TRBJ1-6; no clear D. This CDR3 has 14 residues. V lost 3 bases to trimming and J lost 8 bases, with 12 bases between them. The germline V gene encodes CDR1 SGHDT and CDR2 YYEEEE. CDR3 sequence: CASSWWFGDSPLHF. The CDR3 nucleotides read TGTGCCAGCAGCTGGTGGTTCGGTGATTCACCCCTCCACTTT.

This chain connects TRBV6-5 to TRBJ2-1, with 13 bases lining up with TRBD2. V lost 8 bases, J lost 7 bases, and 2 bases stayed unmatched. This CDR3 region has 13 residues. CDR1 is MNHEY, CDR2 SVGAGI, per germline. CDR3 in DNA: TGTGCCAGCGGGACTAGCGGGATAAATGAGCAGTTCTTC. It specifies CASGTSGINEQFF.

CDR3 nucleotides: TGTGCCAGCAGCTTAGAAGCGGGGGAGCCTCCCTACGATGTCGGGGAGCTGTTTTTT. Residues: CASSLEAGEPPYDVGELFF. The V call is TRBV13, the J call TRBJ2-2; 8 bases match TRBD2. The germline V gene has CDR1 PRHDT and CDR2 FYEKMQ (reference sequence). The V gene end was trimmed by 1 base and the J gene end by 7 bases; junction bases not matched to a gene: 17. The CDR3 extends over 19 amino acids.

With respect to this clone: The junction does not match germline at one end; this may be a read error. Here the CDR3 reads CASSTRDRPMF. CDR3 nucleotides: TGTGCCAGCAGCACCCGGGACAGGCCCATGTTC. The rearrangement uses TRBV7-9 and TRBJ2-7; 8 bases fit TRBD1. Germline V CDR1 and CDR2: SEHNR, FQNEAQ (reference sequence). This CDR3 is built from 11 residues.

The rearrangement links TRBV15 to TRBJ2-3; D call uncertain. Germline V gene lookup returns CDR1 LNHNV and CDR2 YYDKDF (reference sequence). V lost 4 bases to trimming and J lost 5 bases, with 10 bases between them. The CDR3 sequence is 13 residues long. The DNA for the CDR3 is TGTGCCACCAGCAACCGTGAGGTAGATACGCAGTATTTT. This codes for CATSNREVDTQYF.

The J gene is TRBJ2-1, the V gene TRBV9, with 14 bases lining up with TRBD2. With 3 bases clipped from V and 0 bases from J, the junction kept 11 bases outside the gene matches. Germline CDR1 is SGDLS and CDR2 is YYNGEE. The CDR3 consists of 20 residues. CDR3 sequence reads: CASSGGTSGSGGTSYNEQFF. The CDR3 DNA reads TGTGCCAGCAGCGGGGGGACTAGCGGGAGCGGGGGGACCTCCTACAATGAGCAGTTCTTC.

The V and J genes are TRBV28 and TRBJ2-3; no definite D call. The germline gives CDR1 MDHEN, CDR2 SYDVKM. This CDR3 has 16 residues. Trimming stripped 2 bases from V and 2 bases from J, with 14 bases between. DNA for the CDR3: TGTGCCAGCAGTTTACTTCGCGGCAGTTTCACAGATACGCAGTATTTT. This gives the protein CASSLLRGSFTDTQYF.

V is TRBV19 and J is TRBJ2-1; D possibly corresponds to TRBD2 (5 bases). Trimming removed 7 bases at V and 9 bases at J, with 10 bases between. CDR1 and CDR2 from the germline V gene are LNHDA and SQIVND (reference sequence). This CDR3 is built from 11 residues. This chain's CDR3 is CASIRGVEQFF. CDR3 nucleotides: TGTGCCAGTATCCGGGGTGTTGAGCAGTTCTTC.

V gene TRBV30 combines with J gene TRBJ2-5; 7 nucleotides agree with TRBD2. V shed 0 bases and J 10 bases; nucleotides not matched to a gene: 5. CDR1 is GTSNPN, CDR2 SVGIG, per germline (reference sequence). CDR3 size: 12 residues. The CDR3 coding sequence is TGTGCCTGGAGTGTAATGGCGGGAGACCAGTACTTC. Amino acids: CAWSVMAGDQYF.

This chain connects TRBV28 to TRBJ2-1; D perhaps matches TRBD1 (5 bases). This CDR3 is 13 amino acids long. Germline V lookup: CDR1 MDHEN, CDR2 SYDVKM. Trimming took off 5 bases at V and 7 bases at J, with 12 bases between the two ends. The chain's CDR3 is CASSDSDPNEQFF. The CDR3 coding sequence is TGTGCCAGCAGTGACAGTGATCCTAATGAGCAGTTCTTC.

The chain links TRBV13 to TRBJ2-3; D perhaps matches TRBD1 (5 bases). Germline V gene sequence: CDR1 PRHDT, CDR2 FYEKMQ (reference sequence). V lost 1 base to trimming and J lost 5 bases, with 13 bases between them. This CDR3 is built from 15 residues. CDR3 nucleotides: TGTGCCAGCAGCTTAGAGGGGATTAAGGGAGATACGCAGTATTTT. Amino acid sequence: CASSLEGIKGDTQYF.

The rearrangement links TRBV29-1 to TRBJ2-7, with TRBD1 identical over 8 bases. This CDR3 contains 15 residues. Germline CDR1 is SQVTM and CDR2 is ANQGSEA. Trimming took 1 base from V and 2 from J; bases not matched to a gene: 7. The CDR3 nucleotides are TGCAGCGTTGAAGGGAACGAACAGGGGGCCTACGAGCAGTACTTC. This gives the protein CSVEGNEQGAYEQYF.

This sequence joins TRBV19 and TRBJ1-5; TRBD1 matches at 7 bases. Germline V gene lookup returns CDR1 LNHDA and CDR2 SQIVND (reference sequence). The length of the CDR3 is 14 residues. J lost 5 bases, V lost 3 bases, and 4 bases had no gene match. The CDR3 is CASSMEGAYQPQHF. The CDR3 nucleotides are TGTGCCAGTAGTATGGAGGGGGCCTATCAGCCCCAGCATTTT.

This chain links TRBV7-6 with TRBJ2-7; 9 nucleotides line up with TRBD1. This CDR3 region has 13 residues. V was pared by 4 bases and J by 5 bases, with 3 bases of the junction left unmatched. Germline assignment: CDR1 SGHVS and CDR2 FNYEAQ. CDR3 coding DNA: TGTGCCAGCAGCTCCGGGACAGGGAACGAGCAGTACTTC. This codes for CASSSGTGNEQYF. Supplemented by reference TRBV7-6 and TRBJ2-7, the full variable domain reads GAGVSQSPRYKVTKRGQDVALRCDPISGHVSLYWYRQALGQGPEFLTYFNYEAQQDKSGLPNDRFSAERPEGSISTLTIQRTEQRDSAMYRCASSSGTGNEQYFGPGTRLTVT.

The chain joins TRBV30 to TRBJ2-7, with D maybe TRBD2 (6 bases). The CDR3 has 13 residues. Germline V gene lookup returns CDR1 GTSNPN and CDR2 SVGIG (reference sequence). Trimming shortened V by 3 bases and J by 3 bases, and 12 bases separated the two germline ends. CDR3 nucleotide sequence: TGTGCCTGGAGCGCAGGAGGGGTCTACGAGCAGTACTTC. Residues: CAWSAGGVYEQYF.

The V call is TRBV28, the J call TRBJ1-4; TRBD1 matches at 9 bases. The V gene's germline CDR1 is MDHEN and CDR2 SYDVKM. Trimming removed 4 bases from V and 4 bases from J; junction bases left unmatched: 7. There are 16 residues in the CDR3. CDR3 region: CASSSRQGEVNEKLFF. Here the CDR3 DNA reads TGTGCCAGCAGTTCAAGACAGGGGGAAGTTAATGAAAAACTGTTTTTT.

The chain recombines TRBV9 with TRBJ1-4; D gene uncertain. The V end was cut by 0 bases, the J end by 3 bases, with 6 bases between. Germline lookup yields CDR1 SGDLS and CDR2 YYNGEE. CDR3 length: 14 residues. The CDR3 region has the DNA TGTGCCAGCAGCGTAGCCGGGTCTAATGAAAAACTGTTTTTT. As protein: CASSVAGSNEKLFF.

This chain joins TRBV7-9 and TRBJ1-3; 7 positions match TRBD1. CDR3 length: 16 amino acids. J lost 4 bases, V lost 4 bases, and 10 bases had no gene match. Germline V gene lookup returns CDR1 SEHNR and CDR2 FQNEAQ (reference sequence). The CDR3 spells CASSSRGAMLGNTIYF. CDR3 in DNA: TGTGCCAGCAGCTCCAGGGGGGCCATGCTGGGAAACACCATATATTTT. The full variable domain, in which reference TRBV7-9 and TRBJ1-3 provide the parts outside the CDR3, is DTGVSQNPRHKITKRGQNVTFRCDPISEHNRLYWYRQTLGQGPEFLTYFQNEAQLEKSRLLSDRFSAERPKGSFSTLEIQRTEQGDSAMYLCASSSRGAMLGNTIYFGEGSWLTVV.